The 27 T cell receptor beta chains below were found in one sample sequenced in a study of blood T cells in healthy people across ages. Together with a sample-barcoded 5' primer, a J-beta primer mix was included in a second PCR lasting about 7 to 12 cycles. TCRdb fed the 5' RACE reads into MiXCR, producing one record per CDR3 protein. The sample shows approximately 730,000 distinct CDR3 sequences, approximately 53% of them seen only once. Sequenced input: blood. These TCRs come from a man aged 80 or over in good health.

This clonotype was seen a handful of times. V is TRBV27 and J is TRBJ1-2; TRBD1 matches at 7 bases. From germline, CDR1 is MNHEY and CDR2 SMNVEV (reference sequence). The V segment lost 9 bases and the J segment 6 bases; nucleotides outside the gene matches: 10. The CDR3 runs to 13 residues. The CDR3 here is CASGSDRAHGYTF. In nucleotides, the CDR3 is TGTGCCAGTGGCTCAGACAGGGCTCATGGCTACACCTTC.

The V gene is TRBV10-3, the J gene TRBJ1-2, with 7 bases lining up with TRBD1. Germline CDR1 reads ENHRY; CDR2 reads SYGVKD. CDR3 length: 12 residues. V lost 8 bases, J lost 3 bases, and 3 bases stayed unmatched. Here the CDR3 DNA reads TGTGCCATCTCCGGGACAGACTATGGCTACACCTTC. Translated, it gives CAISGTDYGYTF.

This clonotype was seen only a few times. V gene TRBV25-1 combines with J gene TRBJ2-7; 10 bases fit TRBD2. CDR1 and CDR2 from the germline V gene are MGHDK and SYGVNS. The CDR3 has 12 residues. V lost 9 bases to trimming and J lost 5 bases; unmatched junction nucleotides: 4. Here the CDR3 reads CARLAGIDEQYF. The DNA for the CDR3 is TGTGCCAGACTAGCGGGAATCGACGAGCAGTACTTC.

This clonotype was seen more than once but under ten times. The CDR3 reads CATSETQAVSEQFF. In DNA form, the CDR3 reads TGTGCCACCAGTGAAACCCAGGCGGTCAGTGAGCAGTTCTTC. The V gene is TRBV24-1, the J gene TRBJ2-1; D unclear. The CDR3 consists of 14 residues. CDR1 KGHDR and CDR2 SFDVKD come from the germline V gene. V was clipped by 4 bases and J by 9 bases, with 15 bases between them.

This chain links TRBV9 with TRBJ2-1; possibly TRBD1 or TRBD2 for D (5 bases each). CDR3 length equals 17 residues. V was pared by 0 bases and J by 10 bases, with 23 bases between. The germline gives CDR1 SGDLS, CDR2 YYNGEE. In nucleotides, the CDR3 is TGTGCCAGCAGCGTAGCTGAAGAGGCACTAGGGGAAAGGGAGCAGTTCTTC. Residues: CASSVAEEALGEREQFF.

This clonotype was seen just once. This chain uses TRBV5-1 with TRBJ2-1; D gene unclear. Germline loops: CDR1 SGHRS, CDR2 YFSETQ. The CDR3 has 14 amino acids. The V gene lost 5 bases and the J gene lost 0 bases, with 9 bases spanning the gap. This CDR3 is CASRWGSSYNEQFF. The CDR3 nucleotides read TGCGCCAGCAGGTGGGGTAGCTCCTACAATGAGCAGTTCTTC.

Only a few counts were recorded for this clonotype. The chain is built from TRBV29-1 and TRBJ2-3; 9 nucleotides match TRBD1. Germline V gene lookup returns CDR1 SQVTM and CDR2 ANQGSEA. The CDR3 covers 15 residues. Unmatched junction bases numbered 7, after V lost 2 bases and J lost 4 bases. CDR3 sequence (DNA): TGCAGCGTTGAAAGGACAGGGGATCCCCCAGATACGCAGTATTTT. As protein: CSVERTGDPPDTQYF.

J is TRBJ1-6 and V is TRBV5-6; tentatively, D is TRBD1 (5 bases). The germline V gene has CDR1 SGHDT and CDR2 YYEEEE. The CDR3 consists of 16 residues. Trimming took 4 bases from V and 0 from J, leaving 11 bases between them. The CDR3 here is CASSTMDISYNSPLHF. CDR3 nucleotides: TGTGCCAGCAGCACTATGGACATCTCCTATAATTCACCCCTCCACTTT.

As regards this clonotype: One end of the junction does not line up with germline, which may come from a read error. The chain links TRBV6-1 to TRBJ2-7; D not certain. The length of the CDR3 is 15 residues. CDR1 and CDR2 from the germline V gene are MNHNS and SASEGT. CDR3 bases: TGTGCCAGCAGTCAAGCCAGCTCGAGCTCCTACGAGCAGTACTTC. It yields the protein CASSQASSSSYEQYF.

This clonotype was seen only a few times. The chain has TRBV29-1 and TRBJ2-1; D possibly corresponds to TRBD2 (6 bases). The V gene lost 4 bases and the J gene lost 2 bases, with 18 bases spanning the gap. CDR3 size: 16 residues. CDR1 and CDR2 from the germline V gene are SQVTM and ANQGSEA. The CDR3 protein is CSVGGGGRGAYNEQFF. CDR3 bases: TGCAGCGTTGGGGGTGGGGGGAGAGGGGCCTACAATGAGCAGTTCTTC.

This sequence joins TRBV7-9 and TRBJ2-6; D is tentatively TRBD1 or TRBD2 (6 bases each). The CDR3 spans 19 residues. The V and J ends lost 5 bases and 2 bases respectively, with 22 bases between them. Per germline, CDR1 SEHNR and CDR2 FQNEAQ (reference sequence). CDR3 region: CASSKRGEGGAAGANVLTF. CDR3 coding DNA: TGTGCCAGCAGCAAACGGGGCGAGGGGGGTGCTGCTGGGGCCAACGTCCTGACTTTC.

CDR3 bases: TGTGCCAGCAGGCCGGGGCAGGGGGAGACCCAGTACTTC. Amino acids: CASRPGQGETQYF. The rearrangement uses TRBV12-3 or TRBV12-4 and TRBJ2-7; D is possibly TRBD1 (6 bases). The J call may be in error: the DNA end matches TRBJ2-5 better. The CDR3 contains 13 residues.

This clonotype turned up a few times. The chain combines TRBV7-3 with TRBJ2-3; 12 positions agree with TRBD2. This CDR3 is built from 15 residues. Germline values: CDR1 SGHTA, CDR2 FQGTGA. V was clipped by 5 bases and J by 5 bases; unmatched bases: 5. CDR3 coding DNA: TGTGCCAGCAGCCGGCAACTAGCGGGAGGAGATACGCAGTATTTT. This encodes CASSRQLAGGDTQYF.

This clonotype was seen a handful of times. The genes are TRBV6-1 and TRBJ2-3, with 8 bases identical to TRBD1. Germline V gene sequence: CDR1 MNHNS, CDR2 SASEGT. V lost 4 bases and J lost 2; bases outside the gene matches: 5. CDR3 length: 15 residues. CDR3 coding DNA: TGTGCCAGCAGTGTCCGGGACAGGTACACAGATACGCAGTATTTT. This sequence encodes CASSVRDRYTDTQYF.

This clonotype was counted between two and nine times. V and J are TRBV5-1 and TRBJ1-4; tentatively, D is TRBD1 (5 bases). The germline V gene has CDR1 SGHRS and CDR2 YFSETQ. The CDR3 sequence is 14 residues long. The germline V and J ends were trimmed by 4 bases and 5 bases, with 12 bases remaining between them. The CDR3 is CASSVGRMNEKLFF. CDR3 sequence (DNA): TGCGCCAGCAGCGTGGGACGGATGAATGAAAAACTGTTTTTT.

This clonotype was recorded once. The chain recombines TRBV7-9 with TRBJ2-1; weak D call: TRBD1 (5 bases). Per the germline V gene, CDR1 is SEHNR and CDR2 is FQNEAQ (reference sequence). The germline V and J ends were trimmed by 3 bases and 12 bases, with 9 bases remaining between them. The CDR3 contains 11 residues. CDR3 amino acids: CASSLTERQFF. CDR3 DNA: TGTGCCAGCAGCTTGACAGAGAGGCAGTTCTTC. Full variable domain (missing parts from reference TRBV7-9 and TRBJ2-1): DTGVSQNPRHKITKRGQNVTFRCDPISEHNRLYWYRQTLGQGPEFLTYFQNEAQLEKSRLLSDRFSAERPKGSFSTLEIQRTEQGDSAMYLCASSLTERQFFGPGTRLTVL.

This clonotype was picked up a small number of times. This chain joins TRBV12-3 or TRBV12-4 and TRBJ2-3, with D tentatively TRBD1 (5 bases). The CDR3 contains 12 residues. Trimming removed 3 bases at V and 12 bases at J, with 13 bases between. The CDR3 reads CASSFQKTVQYF. The DNA for the CDR3 is TGTGCCAGCAGTTTCCAAAAGACAGTACAGTATTTT.

This clonotype turned up a few times. The CDR3, as DNA: TGTGCCAGCAGTTTACCAGGGTCCTATAATTCACCCCTCCACTTT. Encoded protein: CASSLPGSYNSPLHF. The V and J genes are TRBV27 and TRBJ1-6; possible D gene TRBD1, 5 bases. Germline V gene data show CDR1 as MNHEY and CDR2 as SMNVEV (reference sequence). This CDR3 has 15 amino acids. V lost 2 bases and J 1 base, leaving 6 bases between the germline ends.

This chain joins TRBV18 and TRBJ2-5; 8 bases agree with TRBD2. TRBJ2-7 explains the end of the DNA better; the J call may be wrong. This CDR3 is 15 amino acids long. Germline CDR1 and CDR2: KGHSH and LQKENI. As DNA, the CDR3 is TGTGCCAGCTCACCACTAAGCGGGAGTACAGACGAGCAGTACTTC. This encodes CASSPLSGSTDEQYF.

V and J are TRBV10-2 and TRBJ2-7; D remains ambiguous. CDR1 WSHSY and CDR2 SAAADI come from the germline V gene. The CDR3 has 12 residues. With 5 bases removed from V and 7 bases from J, the gap between germline ends came to 12 bases. This chain's CDR3 is CASSNEVREQYF. The CDR3 coding sequence is TGCGCCAGCAGTAATGAGGTTCGGGAGCAGTACTTC.

The V call is TRBV5-1, the J call TRBJ2-1, with 7 bases aligning to TRBD1. Germline loops: CDR1 SGHRS, CDR2 YFSETQ. There are 16 residues in the CDR3. With V trimmed by 7 bases and J by 3 bases, 13 bases remained unmatched. CDR3 DNA sequence: TGCGCCAGCCAAACTGGAGACAGGGCCCTCTACAATGAGCAGTTCTTC. Translated, it gives CASQTGDRALYNEQFF.

In this sample, this clonotype turned up a few times. This rearrangement joins TRBV7-9 to TRBJ2-5; the D is unclear. Germline CDR1 is SEHNR and CDR2 is FQNEAQ (reference sequence). V was clipped by 0 bases and J by 2 bases, with 10 bases between them. The CDR3 spans 15 residues. CDR3 sequence: CASSLALSGQETQYF. The CDR3 region has the DNA TGTGCCAGCAGCTTAGCGCTGTCAGGACAAGAGACCCAGTACTTC.

This clonotype was detected only a few times. V and J are TRBV7-3 and TRBJ2-5; the match to TRBD1 covers 9 bases. Per the germline V gene, CDR1 is SGHTA and CDR2 is FQGTGA. The CDR3 covers 14 residues. V lost 5 bases to trimming and J lost 5 bases; unmatched junction nucleotides: 6. CDR3 amino acids: CASSETGGLETQYF. In DNA form, the CDR3 reads TGTGCCAGCAGCGAAACAGGGGGCCTGGAGACCCAGTACTTC.

The rearrangement links TRBV25-1 to TRBJ1-4; 11 bases map to TRBD1. The germline CDR1 and CDR2 sequences are MGHDK and SYGVNS. V lost 3 bases, J lost 7 bases, and 4 bases stayed unmatched. This CDR3 has 15 residues. CDR3 protein: CASSDSGQGGEKLFF. CDR3 bases: TGTGCCAGCAGTGACTCGGGACAGGGGGGTGAAAAACTGTTTTTT.

CDR3 amino acids: CASSVTGAGFNEQFF. The CDR3 nucleotides are TGCGCCAGCAGCGTCACAGGGGCAGGTTTCAATGAGCAGTTCTTC. V and J are TRBV5-1 and TRBJ2-1; 7 nucleotides match TRBD1. CDR1 and CDR2 (germline): SGHRS, YFSETQ. With V trimmed by 4 bases and J by 6 bases, 10 bases remained unmatched. CDR3 length equals 15 residues.

This clonotype was seen a handful of times. The CDR3 coding sequence is TGTGCCAGCAGCGACTCCGGGACTAGCGGGTTCAATGAGCAGTTCTTC. It translates to CASSDSGTSGFNEQFF. J is TRBJ2-1 and V is TRBV13, with 12 bases fitting TRBD2. The CDR3 sequence is 16 residues long. The trim removed 5 bases at V and 6 bases at J, leaving 8 bases unmatched. Germline lookup yields CDR1 PRHDT and CDR2 FYEKMQ (reference sequence).

In nucleotides, the CDR3 is TGTGCCAGCAGCCGAACCACAGGGGGCACTTTTGCCTATGGCTACACCTTC. Protein: CASSRTTGGTFAYGYTF. The V call is TRBV7-2, the J call TRBJ1-2; 9 positions agree with TRBD1. The CDR3 is 17 amino acids. CDR1 is SGHTA, CDR2 FQGNSA, per germline. Trimming removed 5 bases from V and 4 bases from J; junction bases left unmatched: 14.